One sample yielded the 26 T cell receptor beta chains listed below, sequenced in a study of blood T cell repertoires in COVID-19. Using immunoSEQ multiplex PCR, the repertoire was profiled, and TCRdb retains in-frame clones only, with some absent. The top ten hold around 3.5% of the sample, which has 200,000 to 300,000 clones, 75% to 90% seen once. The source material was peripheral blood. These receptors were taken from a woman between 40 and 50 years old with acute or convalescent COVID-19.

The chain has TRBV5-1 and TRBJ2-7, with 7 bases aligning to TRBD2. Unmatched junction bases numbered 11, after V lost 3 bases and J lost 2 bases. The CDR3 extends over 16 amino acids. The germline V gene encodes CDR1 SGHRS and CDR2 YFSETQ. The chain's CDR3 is CASSWGGGTSAYEQYV. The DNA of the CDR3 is TGCGCCAGCAGCTGGGGCGGGGGAACTTCAGCCTACGAGCAGTACGTC.

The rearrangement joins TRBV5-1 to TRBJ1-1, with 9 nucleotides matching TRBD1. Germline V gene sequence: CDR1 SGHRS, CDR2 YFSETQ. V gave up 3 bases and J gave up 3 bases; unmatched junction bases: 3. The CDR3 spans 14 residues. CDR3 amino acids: CASSWGQGYTEAFF. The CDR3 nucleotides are TGCGCCAGCAGCTGGGGACAGGGCTACACTGAAGCTTTCTTT.

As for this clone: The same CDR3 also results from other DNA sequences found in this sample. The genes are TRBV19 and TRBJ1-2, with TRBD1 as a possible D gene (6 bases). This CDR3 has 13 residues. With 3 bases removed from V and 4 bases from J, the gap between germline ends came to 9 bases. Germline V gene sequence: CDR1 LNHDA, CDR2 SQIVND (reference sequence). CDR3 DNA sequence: TGTGCCAGTAGTATCACAGGGAGCTATGGCTACACCTTC. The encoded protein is CASSITGSYGYTF.

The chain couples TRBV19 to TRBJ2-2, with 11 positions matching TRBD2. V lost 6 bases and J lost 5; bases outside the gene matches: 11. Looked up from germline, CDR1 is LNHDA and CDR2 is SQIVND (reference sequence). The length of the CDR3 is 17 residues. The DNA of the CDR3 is TGTGCCAGTAGCGCGATAAGGGCTAGCGGGGGGACCGGGGAGCTGTTTTTT. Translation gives CASSAIRASGGTGELFF.

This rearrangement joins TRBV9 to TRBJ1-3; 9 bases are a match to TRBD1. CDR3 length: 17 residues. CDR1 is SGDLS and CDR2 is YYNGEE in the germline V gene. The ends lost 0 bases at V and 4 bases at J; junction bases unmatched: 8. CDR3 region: CASSVVEGTGYGNTIYF. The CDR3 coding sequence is TGTGCCAGCAGCGTAGTGGAAGGGACAGGGTACGGAAACACCATATATTTT.

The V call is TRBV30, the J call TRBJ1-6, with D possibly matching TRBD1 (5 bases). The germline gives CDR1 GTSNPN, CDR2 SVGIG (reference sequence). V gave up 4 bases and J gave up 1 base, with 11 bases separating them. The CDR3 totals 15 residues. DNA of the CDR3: TGTGCCTGGACCCCGGGGGGATCCTATAATTCACCCCTCCACTTT. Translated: CAWTPGGSYNSPLHF. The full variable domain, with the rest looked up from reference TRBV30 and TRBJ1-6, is SQTIHQWPATLVQPVGSPLSLECTVEGTSNPNLYWYRQAAGRGLQLLFYSVGIGQISSEVPQNLSASRPQDRQFILSSKKLLLSDSGFYLCAWTPGGSYNSPLHFGNGTRLTVT.

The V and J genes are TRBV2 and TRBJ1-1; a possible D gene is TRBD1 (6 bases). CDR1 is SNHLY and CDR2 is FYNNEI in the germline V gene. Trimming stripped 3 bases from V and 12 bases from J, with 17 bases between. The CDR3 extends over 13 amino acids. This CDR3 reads CASSDIQGQVSFF. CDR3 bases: TGTGCCAGCAGTGATATCCAGGGGCAAGTGTCTTTCTTT.

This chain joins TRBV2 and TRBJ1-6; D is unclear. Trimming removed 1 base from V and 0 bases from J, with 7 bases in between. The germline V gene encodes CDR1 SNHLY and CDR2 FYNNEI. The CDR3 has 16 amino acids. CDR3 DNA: TGTGCCAGCAGTGAAGGACGGAGCTCCTATAATTCACCCCTCCACTTT. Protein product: CASSEGRSSYNSPLHF.

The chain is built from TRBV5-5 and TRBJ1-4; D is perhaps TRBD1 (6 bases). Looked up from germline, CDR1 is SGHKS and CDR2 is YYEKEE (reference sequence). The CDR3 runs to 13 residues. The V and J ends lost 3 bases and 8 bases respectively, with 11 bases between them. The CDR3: CASSYQGTEKLFF. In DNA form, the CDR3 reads TGTGCCAGCAGCTATCAGGGGACCGAAAAACTGTTTTTT.

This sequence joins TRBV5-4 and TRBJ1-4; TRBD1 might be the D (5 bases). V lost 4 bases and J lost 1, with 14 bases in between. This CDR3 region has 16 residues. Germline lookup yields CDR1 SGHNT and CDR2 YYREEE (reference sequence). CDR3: CASSIYRSGTNEKLFF. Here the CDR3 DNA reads TGTGCCAGCAGCATATACAGGAGTGGAACTAATGAAAAACTGTTTTTT.

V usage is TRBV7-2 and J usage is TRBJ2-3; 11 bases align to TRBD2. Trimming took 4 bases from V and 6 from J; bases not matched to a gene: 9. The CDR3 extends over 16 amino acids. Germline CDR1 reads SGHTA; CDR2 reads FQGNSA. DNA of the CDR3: TGTGCCAGCAGCTCACGACTAGCGGGGCAGGTGGATACGCAGTATTTT. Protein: CASSSRLAGQVDTQYF.

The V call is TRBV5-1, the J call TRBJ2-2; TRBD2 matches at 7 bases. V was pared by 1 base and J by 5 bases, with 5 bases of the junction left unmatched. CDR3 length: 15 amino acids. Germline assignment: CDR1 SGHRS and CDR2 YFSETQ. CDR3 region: CASSLNLAETGELFF. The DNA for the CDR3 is TGCGCCAGCAGCTTGAACCTAGCGGAGACCGGGGAGCTGTTTTTT.

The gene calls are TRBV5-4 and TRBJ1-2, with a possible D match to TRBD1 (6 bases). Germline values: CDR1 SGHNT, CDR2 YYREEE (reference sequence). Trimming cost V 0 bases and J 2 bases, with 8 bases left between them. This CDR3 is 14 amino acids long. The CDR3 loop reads CASSLGGGNYGYTF. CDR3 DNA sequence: TGTGCCAGCAGCTTGGGTGGGGGCAACTATGGCTACACCTTC.

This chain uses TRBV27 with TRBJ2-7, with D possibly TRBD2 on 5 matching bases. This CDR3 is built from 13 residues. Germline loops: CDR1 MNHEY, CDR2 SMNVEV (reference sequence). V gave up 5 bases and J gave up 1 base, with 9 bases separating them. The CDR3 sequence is CASSRTGSYEQYV. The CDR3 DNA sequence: TGTGCCAGCAGTCGGACGGGGTCCTACGAGCAGTACGTC.

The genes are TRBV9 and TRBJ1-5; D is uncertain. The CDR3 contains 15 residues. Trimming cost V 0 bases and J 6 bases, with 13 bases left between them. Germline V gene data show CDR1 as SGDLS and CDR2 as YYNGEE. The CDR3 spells CASSVGIGVGQPQHF. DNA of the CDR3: TGTGCCAGCAGCGTAGGGATCGGGGTAGGTCAGCCCCAGCATTTT.

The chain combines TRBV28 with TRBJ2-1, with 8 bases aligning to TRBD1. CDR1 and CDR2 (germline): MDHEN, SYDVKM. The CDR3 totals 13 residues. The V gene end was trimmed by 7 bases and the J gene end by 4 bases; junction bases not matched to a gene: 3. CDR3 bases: TGTGCCAGCACCACAGGGGGGTACAATGAGCAGTTCTTC. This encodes CASTTGGYNEQFF.

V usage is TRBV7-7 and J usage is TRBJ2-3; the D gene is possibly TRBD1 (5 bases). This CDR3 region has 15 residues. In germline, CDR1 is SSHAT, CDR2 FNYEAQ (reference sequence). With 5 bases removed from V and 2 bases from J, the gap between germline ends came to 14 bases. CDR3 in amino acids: CASSRAAGNTDTQYF. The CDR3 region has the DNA TGTGCCAGCAGCCGTGCGGCAGGGAACACAGATACGCAGTATTTT. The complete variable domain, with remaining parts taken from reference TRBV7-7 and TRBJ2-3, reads GAGVSQSPRYKVTKRGQDVTLRCDPISSHATLYWYQQALGQGPEFLTYFNYEAQPDKSGLPSDRFSAERPEGSISTLTIQRTEQRDSAMYRCASSRAAGNTDTQYFGPGTRLTVL.

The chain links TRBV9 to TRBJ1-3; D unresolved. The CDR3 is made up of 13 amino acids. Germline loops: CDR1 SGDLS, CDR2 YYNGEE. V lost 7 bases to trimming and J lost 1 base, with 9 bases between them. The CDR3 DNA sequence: TGTGCCAGCCGGGGTTCATCTGGAAACACCATATATTTT. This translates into CASRGSSGNTIYF.

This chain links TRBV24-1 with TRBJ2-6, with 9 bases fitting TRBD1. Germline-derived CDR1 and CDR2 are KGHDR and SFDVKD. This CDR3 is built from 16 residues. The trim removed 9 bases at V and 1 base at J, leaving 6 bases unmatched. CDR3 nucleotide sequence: TGTGCCACCTCCGGGACAGGGAGATCTGGGGCCAACGTCCTGACTTTC. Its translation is CATSGTGRSGANVLTF.

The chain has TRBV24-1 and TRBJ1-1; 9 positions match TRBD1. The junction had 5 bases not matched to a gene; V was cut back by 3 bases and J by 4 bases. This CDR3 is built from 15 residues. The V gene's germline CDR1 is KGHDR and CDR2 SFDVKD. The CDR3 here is CATSDGPGQGTEAFF. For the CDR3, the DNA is TGTGCCACCAGTGATGGACCGGGACAGGGCACTGAAGCTTTCTTT.

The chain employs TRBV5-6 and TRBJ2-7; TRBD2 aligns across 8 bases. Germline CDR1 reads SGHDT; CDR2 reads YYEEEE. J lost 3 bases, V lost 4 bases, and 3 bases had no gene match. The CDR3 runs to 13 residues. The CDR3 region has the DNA TGTGCCAGCAGCCTTAGCGGGGTCTACGAGCAGTACGTC. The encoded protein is CASSLSGVYEQYV.

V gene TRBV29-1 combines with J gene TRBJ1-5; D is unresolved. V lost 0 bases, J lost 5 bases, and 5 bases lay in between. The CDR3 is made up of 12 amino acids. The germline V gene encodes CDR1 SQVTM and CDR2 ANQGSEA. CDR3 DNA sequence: TGCAGCGTTGAAGACCCAGATCAGCCCCAGCATTTT. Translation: CSVEDPDQPQHF.

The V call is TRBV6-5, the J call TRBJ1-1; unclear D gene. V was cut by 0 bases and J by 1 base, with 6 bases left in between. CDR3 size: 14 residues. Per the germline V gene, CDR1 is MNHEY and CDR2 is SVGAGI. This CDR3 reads CASSYSMRNTEAFF. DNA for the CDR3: TGTGCCAGCAGTTACTCGATGAGGAACACTGAAGCTTTCTTT.

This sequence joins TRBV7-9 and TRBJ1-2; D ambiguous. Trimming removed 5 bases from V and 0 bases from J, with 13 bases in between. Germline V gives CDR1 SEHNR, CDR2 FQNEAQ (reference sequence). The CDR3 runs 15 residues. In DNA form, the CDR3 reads TGTGCCAGCAGCACAAGGACTGGGGCTAACTATGGCTACACCTTC. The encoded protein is CASSTRTGANYGYTF.

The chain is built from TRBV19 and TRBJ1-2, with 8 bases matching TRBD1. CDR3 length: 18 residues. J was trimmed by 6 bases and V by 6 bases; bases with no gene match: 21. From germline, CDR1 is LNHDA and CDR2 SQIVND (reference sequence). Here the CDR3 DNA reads TGTGCCAGTAGCACTTTTACAGGGGGGGGACATTCAGGCGATGGCTACACCTTC. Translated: CASSTFTGGGHSGDGYTF.

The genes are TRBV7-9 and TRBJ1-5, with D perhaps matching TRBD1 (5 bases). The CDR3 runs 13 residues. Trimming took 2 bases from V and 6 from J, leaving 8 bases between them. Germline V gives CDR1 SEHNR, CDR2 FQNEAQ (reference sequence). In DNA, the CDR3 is TGTGCCAGCAGCTTACAGGGAGGTCAGCCCCAGCATTTT. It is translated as CASSLQGGQPQHF.